This is a list of T cell receptor beta chains from one sample in a study of blood T cell repertoires in COVID-19. The repertoire was sequenced with immunoSEQ multiplex PCR; TCRdb's copy has only in-frame clones and lacks some. The sample has approximately 90,000 clones; approximately 88% are singletons. Sequenced sample: peripheral blood. The receptors were gathered from an elderly woman with active or convalescent COVID-19. Both conserved end residues are part of each CDR3. The D gene is left open where the match is weak. Only part of the rows carry a size: once, few, many, or a class if the clone is expanded.

d_call,j_call,v_call,clone_size,cdr3_aa,cdr3_nt
TRBD2,TRBJ2-2,TRBV13,once,CASSLGLSRLAGDFDTGELFF,TGTGCCAGCAGCTTAGGCTTATCGAGACTAGCGGGAGACTTCGACACCGGGGAGCTGTTTTTT
.,TRBJ1-1,TRBV6-5,.,CASSYLGANTEAFF,TGTGCCAGCAGTTATCTGGGGGCCAATACTGAAGCTTTCTTT
TRBD1,TRBJ1-2,TRBV7-9,.,CASSTARTGEGGYTF,TGTGCCAGCAGCACAGCCAGGACAGGGGAGGGTGGCTACACCTTC
.,TRBJ1-1,TRBV5-4,.,CASSLTGKNTEAFF,TGTGCCAGCAGCTTGACAGGAAAGAACACTGAAGCTTTCTTT
.,TRBJ1-1,TRBV19,.,CASSIRGRGNTEAFF,TGTGCCAGTAGTATAAGGGGTAGGGGGAACACTGAAGCTTTCTTT
.,TRBJ2-4,TRBV13,.,CASSATPGRRDF,TGTGCCAGCAGCGCGACCCCGGGGCGGAGGGACTTC
.,TRBJ2-1,TRBV9,.,CASSVSGYNEQFF,TGTGCCAGCAGCGTATCCGGGTACAATGAGCAGTTCTTC
TRBD2,TRBJ2-7,TRBV11-3,few,CASSPGTSGRGFYEQYF,TGTGCCAGCAGCCCCGGGACTAGCGGTCGGGGGTTCTACGAGCAGTACTTC
.,TRBJ2-7,TRBV15,once,CATSRGTTEQYF,TGTGCCACCAGCAGAGGGACTACAGAGCAGTACTTC
TRBD1,TRBJ2-7,TRBV11-2,.,CASSPDRGGEQYF,TGTGCCAGCAGCCCGGACAGGGGAGGCGAGCAGTACTTC
.,TRBJ2-1,TRBV5-4,.,CASSSFSGSNEQFF,TGTGCCAGCAGCTCCTTCTCGGGGAGCAATGAGCAGTTCTTC
TRBD2,TRBJ2-5,TRBV2,.,CASRGQREGLQETQYF,TGTGCCAGCAGGGGGCAGCGGGAGGGCCTACAAGAGACCCAGTACTTC
TRBD1,TRBJ1-1,TRBV27,.,CASSRGQGKTEAFF,TGTGCCAGCAGTAGGGGACAGGGCAAAACTGAAGCTTTCTTT
.,TRBJ1-1,TRBV5-1,.,CASSLGAGGMNTEAFF,TGCGCCAGCAGCTTGGGGGCAGGAGGAATGAACACTGAAGCTTTCTTT
TRBD1,TRBJ2-7,TRBV11-2,.,CASSSRTGTYEQYF,TGTGCCAGCAGCTCGCGGACAGGGACCTACGAGCAGTACTTC
.,TRBJ2-3,TRBV29-1,.,CSVEHTTDTQYF,TGCAGCGTCGAACACACCACAGATACGCAGTATTTT
TRBD1,TRBJ1-2,TRBV15,.,CATSRDQTTRTGYGYTF,TGTGCCACCAGCAGGGATCAGACCACCCGGACAGGGTATGGCTACACCTTC
.,TRBJ2-3,TRBV27,.,CASSFFGRPSTDTQYF,TGTGCCAGCAGTTTTTTTGGCAGGCCTAGCACAGATACGCAGTATTTT
TRBD1,TRBJ1-4,TRBV19,.,CASSMRTGGDNEKLFF,TGTGCCAGTAGTATGCGGACAGGAGGCGATAATGAAAAACTGTTTTTT
TRBD2,TRBJ2-3,TRBV9,.,CASSVDPAGGTDTQYF,TGTGCCAGCAGCGTAGATCCAGCGGGGGGCACAGATACGCAGTATTTT
.,TRBJ1-1,TRBV29-1,.,CSVGSGHTEAFF,TGCAGCGTTGGGTCAGGGCACACTGAAGCTTTCTTT
TRBD2,TRBJ2-7,TRBV28,.,CASSLPPGQGTSGRAYEQYF,TGTGCCAGCAGTTTGCCGCCGGGACAGGGGACTAGCGGGAGGGCCTACGAGCAGTACTTC
.,TRBJ2-3,TRBV5-1,.,CASSPTPFQGYTDTQYF,TGCGCCAGCAGCCCAACCCCCTTCCAGGGGTACACAGATACGCAGTATTTT
.,TRBJ2-1,TRBV5-1,.,CASSLGAGSYNEQFF,TGCGCCAGCAGCTTGGGGGCGGGTTCCTACAATGAGCAGTTCTTC
.,TRBJ2-7,TRBV27,.,CASSLPYEQYF,TGTGCCAGCAGTTTACCTTACGAGCAGTACTTC
.,TRBJ1-1,TRBV18,few,CASSPPNTEAFF,TGTGCCAGCTCACCTCCTAACACTGAAGCTTTCTTT
TRBD2,TRBJ2-1,TRBV6-5,few,CASSYSGGSIYNEQFF,TGTGCCAGCAGTTACTCGGGCGGGAGTATTTACAATGAGCAGTTCTTC
TRBD2,TRBJ2-1,TRBV30,.,CAWSVLAGGNEQFF,TGTGCCTGGAGTGTACTAGCGGGAGGCAATGAGCAGTTCTTC
TRBD1,TRBJ2-3,TRBV6-5,once,CASRTTGADTQYF,TGTGCCAGCAGGACTACAGGGGCAGATACGCAGTATTTT